This T cell receptor (beta chain) was documented in a study of T cells expressing NK-cell markers. The wider study: Seropositivity for HCMV was found in seven of the eight sequenced donors, with one seronegative.

The study's findings and limits: In a few donors, dominant clonotypes made up about 25-60.1% of CD3+CD56-NKG2C+ cells. Of the CD8+ T cells in six donors, about 1.0-8% belonged to dominant NKG2C+ clonotypes.

For each CDR3 protein, TCRdb gives one entry from its re-call of the 5' RACE reads, without DNA. The sample's table shows around 260,000 distinct CDR3 sequences. Regarding this clonotype: Its antigen is not identified.

The CDR3 loop spans 14 amino acids. Germline CDR1 reads MGHRA; CDR2 reads YSYEKL. The TCR comes from a woman aged 18-69 years in good health. The specimen sequenced was blood T cells: a sorted CD56 or NKG2C T cell subset, CD4+ or CD8+ T cells, or bulk PBMC T cells (not recorded which). This chain joins TRBV4-1 and TRBJ1-1; there is no DNA to check the TCRdb D call of TRBD1. The CDR3 sequence: CASSQERDRDEAFF.